Shown below are 25 T cell receptor beta chains from a single sample sequenced in a study of cytomegalovirus exposure and HLA in healthy donors. Vbeta (60) and Jbeta (13) primers were used in the PCR. The method was immunoSEQ multiplex PCR; TCRdb's version includes in-frame clones alone and lacks a portion of them. The sample has about 170,000 clones, around 78% seen once. Sequenced material: PBMCs. These receptors were taken from a woman in her forties or fifties in good health and CMV-seropositive.

J is TRBJ2-7 and V is TRBV2; 12 bases match TRBD1. In germline, CDR1 is SNHLY, CDR2 FYNNEI. The CDR3 length is 16 residues. Germline trimming cut 4 bases from V and 0 bases from J; bases unmatched to any gene: 4. CDR3 loop: CASSGGTGGPSYEQYF. CDR3 sequence (DNA): TGTGCCAGCAGTGGAGGGACAGGGGGCCCCTCCTACGAGCAGTACTTC. The variable domain in full, with the rest retrieved from reference TRBV2 and TRBJ2-7, is EPEVTQTPSHQVTQMGQEVILRCVPISNHLYFYWYRQILGQKVEFLVSFYNNEISEKSEIFDDQFSVERPDGSNFTLKIRSTKLEDSAMYFCASSGGTGGPSYEQYFGPGTRLTVT.

The V gene is TRBV10-3, the J gene TRBJ2-1; TRBD2 matches 9 bases. Losses at the gene ends were 8 bases for V and 1 base for J; bases not matched to a gene: 3. The germline CDR1 and CDR2 sequences are ENHRY and SYGVKD. There are 14 residues in the CDR3. The CDR3 DNA reads as TGTGCCATCGAGAGCGGGGGGTCCTACAATGAGCAGTTCTTC. Translation gives CAIESGGSYNEQFF.

The chain uses TRBV19 and TRBJ2-1, with D perhaps TRBD2 (6 bases). The ends were cut back, 5 bases at V and 5 bases at J, with 19 bases in the middle. The CDR3 totals 16 residues. Per the germline V gene, CDR1 is LNHDA and CDR2 is SQIVND (reference sequence). The CDR3 bases are TGTGCCAGTAGTCTTCCTTGGAGGGAGAAGGACAATGAGCAGTTCTTC. Encoded protein: CASSLPWREKDNEQFF.

This rearrangement joins TRBV7-9 to TRBJ2-7, with 13 positions matching TRBD2. The CDR3 is 16 amino acids. V gave up 1 base and J gave up 2 bases; unmatched junction bases: 2. From germline, CDR1 is SEHNR and CDR2 FQNEAQ (reference sequence). CDR3 DNA sequence: TGTGCCAGCAGCTTAGGGGGGACTAGCGGGGCCTACGAGCAGTACTTC. As protein: CASSLGGTSGAYEQYF. The complete variable domain, with remaining parts taken from reference TRBV7-9 and TRBJ2-7, reads DTGVSQNPRHKITKRGQNVTFRCDPISEHNRLYWYRQTLGQGPEFLTYFQNEAQLEKSRLLSDRFSAERPKGSFSTLEIQRTEQGDSAMYLCASSLGGTSGAYEQYFGPGTRLTVT.

This chain uses TRBV13 with TRBJ1-3; TRBD1 matches at 8 bases. V shed 6 bases and J 7 bases; nucleotides not matched to a gene: 8. The germline gives CDR1 PRHDT, CDR2 FYEKMQ (reference sequence). CDR3 length: 14 amino acids. The CDR3 reads CASSLDRENNTIYF. The CDR3 DNA sequence: TGTGCCAGCAGTCTGGACAGGGAAAATAACACCATATATTTT.

The V gene is TRBV25-1, the J gene TRBJ1-3, with 11 bases fitting TRBD1. J was trimmed by 4 bases and V by 2 bases; bases with no gene match: 7. This CDR3 is built from 17 residues. Germline V gene data show CDR1 as MGHDK and CDR2 as SYGVNS. As DNA, the CDR3 is TGTGCCAGCAGTGAAGGGACAGGGGGATTATCCGGAAACACCATATATTTT. It encodes CASSEGTGGLSGNTIYF.

The chain couples TRBV2 to TRBJ2-5; a possible D gene is TRBD1 (5 bases). Germline values: CDR1 SNHLY, CDR2 FYNNEI. The CDR3 covers 12 residues. V was clipped by 8 bases and J by 5 bases, with 12 bases between them. CDR3 protein: CASQGRMETQYF. CDR3 DNA sequence: TGTGCCAGCCAGGGAAGGATGGAGACCCAGTACTTC.

The sample holds one count of this clone. The chain carries TRBV15 and TRBJ1-5; 8 bases map to TRBD1. CDR1 is LNHNV, CDR2 YYDKDF, per germline (reference sequence). The CDR3 runs 15 residues. The trim removed 2 bases at V and 4 bases at J, leaving 4 bases unmatched. CDR3 nucleotides: TGTGCCACCAGCAGACCGGACAGGGAGAATCAGCCCCAGCATTTT. Its translation is CATSRPDRENQPQHF.

The CDR3 protein is CAISESLVLDEQYF. In DNA, the CDR3 is TGTGCCATCAGTGAGTCTCTCGTCTTAGACGAGCAGTACTTC. V and J are TRBV10-3 and TRBJ2-7; D remains ambiguous. V dropped 0 bases and J dropped 5 bases, with 11 bases sitting between them. This CDR3 region has 14 residues. Germline V gene lookup returns CDR1 ENHRY and CDR2 SYGVKD.

V and J are TRBV18 and TRBJ1-1; possible D gene TRBD1, 5 bases. The CDR3 length is 14 residues. The germline gives CDR1 KGHSH, CDR2 LQKENI. V shed 2 bases and J shed 7 bases, with 14 bases lying between them. Written as DNA, the CDR3 is TGTGCCAGCTCACCAAAGGTTGGGGGAGGTGAAGCTTTCTTT. Its translation is CASSPKVGGGEAFF.

This clone was recorded only once. The gene calls are TRBV6-7 and TRBJ1-2, with 7 nucleotides matching TRBD1. TRBV6-7 is placed among ORFs of uncertain function. The junction had 16 bases not matched to a gene; V was cut back by 7 bases and J by 2 bases. CDR3 length: 17 residues. The CDR3 nucleotides are TGTGCCAGCATTTTCGGTTCGGACAGGTGGGGCAACTATGGCTACACCTTC. Translated: CASIFGSDRWGNYGYTF.

The V and J genes are TRBV6-6 and TRBJ1-5; D ambiguous. Per germline, CDR1 MNHNY and CDR2 SVGAGI (reference sequence). The CDR3 sequence is 12 residues long. Trimming cost V 5 bases and J 7 bases, with 9 bases left between them. CDR3 amino acids: CASSGPFQPQHF. As DNA, the CDR3 is TGTGCCAGCAGTGGGCCTTTCCAGCCCCAGCATTTT.

As regards this clone: The junction departs from the called germline gene at one end, perhaps through a read error. The chain carries TRBV2 and TRBJ2-3; 10 bases match TRBD2. The CDR3 extends over 17 amino acids. Germline V gene lookup returns CDR1 SNHLY and CDR2 FYNNEI. For the CDR3, the DNA is TGTGCCAGCCGTGAAGGGGTAGCGGGGGGCCGGACAGATACGCAGTATTTT. This encodes CASREGVAGGRTDTQYF.

This clone appeared a few times. The rearrangement uses TRBV9 and TRBJ1-4, with 7 bases fitting TRBD1. This CDR3 is built from 15 residues. After removal of 5 bases from V and 3 bases from J, the junction contained 7 bases not matched to a gene. The V gene's germline CDR1 is SGDLS and CDR2 YYNGEE. In nucleotides, the CDR3 is TGTGCCAGCAGTACAGGGGAAATGGCTAATGAAAAACTGTTTTTT. This sequence encodes CASSTGEMANEKLFF. The full variable domain, completed using reference TRBV9 and TRBJ1-4, is DSGVTQTPKHLITATGQRVTLRCSPRSGDLSVYWYQQSLDQGLQFLIQYYNGEERAKGNILERFSAQQFPDLHSELNLSSLELGDSALYFCASSTGEMANEKLFFGSGTQLSVL.

The chain employs TRBV5-4 and TRBJ2-7; 10 bases map to TRBD1. Unmatched junction bases numbered 8, after V lost 4 bases and J lost 4 bases. Germline-derived CDR1 and CDR2 are SGHNT and YYREEE (reference sequence). The CDR3 covers 15 residues. The CDR3 DNA sequence: TGTGCCAGCAGCCCTCGACAGGGGGCCGGGTACGAGCAGTACTTC. Translation gives CASSPRQGAGYEQYF.

This chain links TRBV15 with TRBJ1-1, with TRBD1 as a possible D gene (6 bases). The CDR3 has 12 residues. Trimming shortened V by 0 bases and J by 9 bases, and 8 bases separated the two germline ends. Germline V CDR1 and CDR2: LNHNV, YYDKDF (reference sequence). Here the CDR3 reads CATSRDTGKAFF. CDR3 sequence (DNA): TGTGCCACCAGCAGAGACACAGGGAAAGCTTTCTTT.

This clone was recorded only once. The chain joins TRBV7-8 to TRBJ1-1; the D gene is possibly TRBD1 (6 bases). This CDR3 contains 15 residues. V was cut by 5 bases and J by 0 bases, with 13 bases left in between. Per the germline V gene, CDR1 is SGHVS and CDR2 is FQNEAQ. The CDR3: CASSHGQSMNTEAFF. In nucleotides, the CDR3 is TGTGCCAGCAGCCACGGACAGTCCATGAACACTGAAGCTTTCTTT.

V and J are TRBV6-6 and TRBJ2-7, with D tentatively TRBD1 (6 bases). Trimming stripped 5 bases from V and 2 bases from J, with 10 bases between. The germline V gene has CDR1 MNHNY and CDR2 SVGAGI (reference sequence). The CDR3 spans 13 residues. Here the CDR3 reads CASSLQGAYEQYF. The CDR3 nucleotides are TGTGCCAGCAGTCTACAGGGAGCCTACGAGCAGTACTTC.

The CDR3 spells CASSRSGGYGYTF. The CDR3 DNA follows: TGTGCCAGCAGCCGCAGCGGGGGCTATGGCTACACCTTC. V gene TRBV7-9 combines with J gene TRBJ1-2; weak D call: TRBD1 (5 bases). Germline loops: CDR1 SEHNR, CDR2 FQNEAQ (reference sequence). V was clipped by 5 bases and J by 4 bases, with 11 bases between them. The CDR3 has 13 amino acids.

This clone was detected only a few times. The chain combines TRBV5-6 with TRBJ1-2, with 9 nucleotides matching TRBD1. Per germline, CDR1 SGHDT and CDR2 YYEEEE. The CDR3 length is 13 residues. V shed 4 bases, J shed 6 bases, and the junction held 4 bases outside the gene matches. CDR3 amino acids: CASSLDRGHGYTF. In nucleotides, the CDR3 is TGTGCCAGCAGCCTGGACAGGGGTCATGGCTACACCTTC.

The rearrangement joins TRBV2 to TRBJ2-3, with 12 bases identical to TRBD2. V lost 7 bases to trimming and J lost 5 bases; unmatched junction nucleotides: 10. From germline, CDR1 is SNHLY and CDR2 FYNNEI. CDR3 length: 16 amino acids. CDR3 sequence reads: CASKSLAGGRGDTQYF. CDR3 nucleotides: TGTGCCAGCAAGTCACTAGCGGGGGGACGGGGAGATACGCAGTATTTT.

This clone was found a few times. This chain joins TRBV7-2 and TRBJ2-1; 13 positions agree with TRBD2. Trimming cost V 2 bases and J 11 bases; bases outside gene matches: 6. This CDR3 is built from 15 residues. Germline V gives CDR1 SGHTA, CDR2 FQGNSA. CDR3 DNA: TGTGCCAGCAGCTTACCGGGACTAGCGGGGATACAGCAGTTCTTC. It is translated as CASSLPGLAGIQQFF.

The V gene is TRBV19, the J gene TRBJ1-3; tentatively, D is TRBD1 (6 bases). Germline CDR1 LNHDA, CDR2 SQIVND (reference sequence). The ends were cut back, 5 bases at V and 4 bases at J, with 12 bases in the middle. The CDR3 runs to 14 residues. The CDR3 nucleotides read TGTGCCAGTAGTCTCCGGGACATCGGAAACACCATATATTTT. Translating it yields CASSLRDIGNTIYF.

The genes are TRBV23-1 and TRBJ2-4, with 9 bases identical to TRBD1. TRBV23-1 is treated as an ORF (open reading frame) with a function not yet certain. V lost 4 bases, J lost 0 bases, and 4 bases stayed unmatched. The CDR3 has 16 residues. The CDR3 sequence: CASSRGTGPAKNIQYF. The CDR3 DNA reads TGCGCCAGCAGTCGCGGGACAGGGCCAGCCAAAAACATTCAGTACTTC.

The genes are TRBV4-2 and TRBJ2-1; 8 positions match TRBD2. CDR3 length: 14 amino acids. CDR1 is LGHNA and CDR2 is YNFKEQ in the germline V gene. With 5 bases clipped from V and 5 bases from J, the junction kept 5 bases outside the gene matches. CDR3 loop: CASSSPGGNNEQFF. The CDR3 DNA sequence: TGTGCCAGCAGCTCCCCGGGGGGGAACAATGAGCAGTTCTTC.